This TCR beta chain originates from a study of T-cell memory formation after mild COVID-19 (dated by TCRdb to about 2021). At the level of the whole study: TCR sequence clusters from the two donors were largely donor specific. In a couple of donors, T-cell clones that expanded and contracted after mild COVID-19 were followed by sequencing TCRalpha and TCRbeta repertoires longitudinally. Two young, previously healthy adult volunteers, one female and one male, were included in the cohort.

Points the paper makes about the study in general: Some responding clones were detected in pre-infection memory, which suggested that pre-existing cross-reactive memory T cells had joined the SARS-CoV-2 response. Clones that contracted from day 15 to 85 showed balanced CD4/CD8 phenotypes, whereas a second wave of clones that expanded from day 15 to 37 leaned towards CD4+. SARS-CoV-2 specificity of the second-wave clones peaking on day 37 was not confirmed. Contracting CD4+ clones turned up mainly in the CM and EM memory subsets, whereas EMRA was where CD8+ clones were enriched. The study covered only a couple of mild cases, and larger cohorts including severe cases with pre-infection samples were considered necessary.

The CDR3 starts with the cysteine, ends with the phenylalanine, and has 11 residues. Kept here is only the CDR3 DNA, which spans 33 bases and is read in frame from base 1. In the germline V gene (reference sequence), CDR1 corresponds to SEHNR and CDR2 to FQNEAQ. The junction shows trimming of 4 bases on V and 13 bases on J, plus 13 bases between the germline ends. This clonotype was found a few times. Its antigen is still unknown. Nothing much larger sits one base from this clone, and base qualities are not available. PBMCs were isolated by Ficoll-Paque density gradient centrifugation. TCRdb shows the sequencer as Illumina NovaSeq 6000. Using 5'RACE with constant-segment primers, TCRalpha and TCRbeta cDNA libraries were constructed, with sample barcodes and unique molecular identifiers added in the process. RNA was extracted from every sample with Trizol reagent. Library amplification was performed in two PCR steps, and a second sample barcode and Illumina TruSeq adapters were introduced in the second step. Sequencing of libraries was performed on an Illumina NovaSeq with 2 x 150 bp paired-end reads. The study's own analysis went as follows. Demultiplexing of reads and collapsing into UMI-guided consensus sequences were performed with migec v1.2.7. Using mixcr v2.1.11, UMI consensuses were aligned to TRA and TRB V and J templates and then assembled into clonotypes. A clonotype was counted as expanded or contracted only when both edgeR and NoisET called the clonotype significant, with the noise models trained on biological replicates. For edgeR calls, the thresholds were a false discovery rate-adjusted p below 0.01 and a log2 fold-change of 1. As an exploratory analysis of dynamics, max-normalized trajectories of the 1000 most abundant clonotypes were examined with PCA combined with hierarchical clustering. Each responding clone was given a CD4 or CD8 phenotype based on the CD4+ and CD8+ repertoires, which had been sequenced separately. Through fastp at Q25 and MiXCR, TCRdb rebuilt clones from the public reads, retaining in-frame beta chains. Identical CDR3 protein sequences are pooled into one entry, listed with their most common genes and DNA. The V and J calls come from TCRdb's annotation, not from the publication. Within this sample are about 270,000 distinct CDR3 sequences, with 15% to 20% of them counted one time only. Of the sample, roughly 25% is held by the ten largest clones.

The chain links TRBV7-9 with TRBJ1-2; the D gene lacks a confident call. Sequenced: PBMCs or a T cell subset sorted from them (not recorded which). The source is a man aged 18 to 29 who had mild COVID-19 (a few samples of this study predate the infection). The sample titles of this study are shuffled in the database, so cell type and time point are left out; the donor was told from shared clones. The CDR3: CASSSGGDCTF. Here is the DNA: TGTGCCAGCAGCTCCGGTGGAGACTGCACCTTC. Where the CDR3 stops, the reference TRBV7-9 and TRBJ1-2 genes take over; the full variable domain is DTGVSQNPRHKITKRGQNVTFRCDPISEHNRLYWYRQTLGQGPEFLTYFQNEAQLEKSRLLSDRFSAERPKGSFSTLEIQRTEQGDSAMYLCASSSGGDCTFGSGTRLTVV.